Presented here are 12 T cell receptor beta chains from one specimen sequenced in a study of blood T cell repertoires in COVID-19 (dated by TCRdb to the early 2020s). Receptor libraries were prepared by the immunoSEQ multiplex PCR assay. Drawn from immuneACCESS, this table holds only the in-frame rearrangements with V and J called that TCRdb kept. Clones are partly lost; checked studies trace under half to an unresolved V gene and leave the rest unexplained. In this sample the table shows under 200,000 clones, roughly 87% of which occur a single time. The leading ten clones occupy 20% to 25% of the sample. The sample taken for sequencing was peripheral blood. The receptors derive from a man in his sixties with active or convalescent COVID-19.

The chain is built from TRBV2 and TRBJ2-7; D perhaps matches TRBD2 (7 bases). This CDR3 has 13 residues. Germline CDR1 SNHLY, CDR2 FYNNEI. V was clipped by 4 bases and J by 9 bases, with 16 bases between them. CDR3 in amino acids: CASSGRGQVGQYF. CDR3 DNA sequence: TGTGCCAGCAGTGGGCGGGGGCAGGTCGGGCAGTACTTC.

V gene TRBV7-9 combines with J gene TRBJ2-3; TRBD2 matches at 7 bases. The CDR3 has 15 amino acids. CDR1 and CDR2 (germline): SEHNR, FQNEAQ (reference sequence). The ends lost 4 bases at V and 6 bases at J; junction bases unmatched: 10. CDR3 nucleotide sequence: TGTGCCAGCAGCTCCGGAGGGGAGGGGTCGGATACGCAGTATTTT. Translation: CASSSGGEGSDTQYF.

The chain couples TRBV6-2 or TRBV6-3 to TRBJ1-1; a possible D gene is TRBD1 (6 bases). In germline, CDR1 is MNHEY, CDR2 SVGEGT. The V and J ends lost 2 bases and 7 bases respectively, with 11 bases between them. The CDR3 totals 13 residues. This CDR3 is CASSYGSGVEAFF. DNA for the CDR3: TGTGCCAGCAGTTACGGGTCAGGGGTTGAAGCTTTCTTT.

This CDR3 reads CASSPRTGDIEQFF. CDR3 nucleotides: TGCGCCAGCAGCCCCCGGACAGGGGATATTGAGCAGTTCTTC. The gene calls are TRBV5-1 and TRBJ2-1; 9 positions agree with TRBD1. The V and J ends lost 4 bases and 9 bases, in that order; junction bases with no gene match: 8. The germline V gene has CDR1 SGHRS and CDR2 YFSETQ. This CDR3 is 14 amino acids long.

The rearrangement links TRBV19 to TRBJ1-5; 7 nucleotides line up with TRBD1. This CDR3 contains 15 residues. Germline trimming cut 8 bases from V and 3 bases from J; bases unmatched to any gene: 10. CDR1 is LNHDA, CDR2 SQIVND, per germline (reference sequence). The CDR3 region is CASLPGTAYNQPQHF. CDR3 bases: TGTGCCAGTCTCCCCGGGACAGCATACAATCAGCCCCAGCATTTT.

This chain joins TRBV4-2 and TRBJ1-2; D might be TRBD1 (6 bases). The ends were cut back, 2 bases at V and 1 base at J, with 20 bases in the middle. There are 18 residues in the CDR3. Germline V gene sequence: CDR1 LGHNA, CDR2 YNFKEQ. CDR3 sequence reads: CASSQQGPFYLINYGYTF. CDR3 bases: TGTGCCAGCAGCCAACAGGGGCCGTTCTACTTGATTAACTATGGCTACACCTTC.

This chain connects TRBV5-1 to TRBJ2-7, with D possibly TRBD1 on 7 matching bases. Germline lookup yields CDR1 SGHRS and CDR2 YFSETQ. The V gene lost 10 bases and the J gene lost 1 base, with 18 bases spanning the gap. The CDR3 runs 14 residues. CDR3 bases: TGCGCCCTTGCGGGACAGAAATCTTCCTACGAGCAGTACTTC. Its translation: CALAGQKSSYEQYF.

In its sample, this clone was seen once. This sequence joins TRBV10-2 and TRBJ2-7, with 10 nucleotides matching TRBD2. The CDR3 length is 13 residues. V lost 7 bases, J lost 6 bases, and 6 bases stayed unmatched. Germline V CDR1 and CDR2: WSHSY, SAAADI. The CDR3 bases are TGCGCCAGCACTAGTCTAGCGGGGGCCGAGCAGTACTTC. Translated: CASTSLAGAEQYF.

The chain is built from TRBV9 and TRBJ2-2; the D is unclear. V was cut by 5 bases and J by 3 bases, with 11 bases left in between. The CDR3 has 14 amino acids. Germline loops: CDR1 SGDLS, CDR2 YYNGEE. The CDR3, as DNA: TGTGCCAGCAGGTCTGACGGGTACACCGGGGAGCTGTTTTTT. Protein product: CASRSDGYTGELFF.

The chain combines TRBV29-1 with TRBJ2-2, with 13 bases fitting TRBD2. J gave up 4 bases and V 5 bases, and 10 bases lay outside the gene matches. Germline values: CDR1 SQVTM, CDR2 ANQGSEA. The CDR3 is 17 amino acids. The CDR3 DNA reads TGCAGCGTTCGGTTGAAACTAGCGGGGGGGAGCACCGGGGAGCTGTTTTTT. It codes for CSVRLKLAGGSTGELFF.

J is TRBJ1-1 and V is TRBV27; D is uncertain. Germline V lookup: CDR1 MNHEY, CDR2 SMNVEV (reference sequence). The CDR3 is made up of 11 amino acids. The V end lost 7 bases, the J end lost 4 bases, and 7 bases lay between the germline ends. This CDR3 is CASMGGTEAFF. DNA of the CDR3: TGTGCCAGCATGGGAGGCACTGAAGCTTTCTTT.

This chain connects TRBV7-9 to TRBJ1-4; no reliable D call. The CDR3 spans 15 residues. From germline, CDR1 is SEHNR and CDR2 FQNEAQ (reference sequence). V was clipped by 5 bases and J by 0 bases, with 10 bases between them. The CDR3 loop reads CASSPTGTTNEKLFF. CDR3 bases: TGTGCCAGCAGCCCCACCGGGACAACTAATGAAAAACTGTTTTTT.